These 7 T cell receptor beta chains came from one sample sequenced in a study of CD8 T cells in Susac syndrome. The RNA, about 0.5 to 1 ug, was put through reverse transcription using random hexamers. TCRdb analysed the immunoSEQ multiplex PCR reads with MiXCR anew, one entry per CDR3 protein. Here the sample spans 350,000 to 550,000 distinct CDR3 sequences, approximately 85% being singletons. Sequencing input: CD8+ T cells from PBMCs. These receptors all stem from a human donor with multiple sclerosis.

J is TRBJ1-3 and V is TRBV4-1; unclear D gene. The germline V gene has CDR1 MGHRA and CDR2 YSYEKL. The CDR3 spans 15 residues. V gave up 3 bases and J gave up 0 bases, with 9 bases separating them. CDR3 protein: CASSHEVSSGNTIYF. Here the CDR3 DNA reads TGCGCCAGCAGCCACGAGGTCAGCTCTGGAAACACCATATATTTT.

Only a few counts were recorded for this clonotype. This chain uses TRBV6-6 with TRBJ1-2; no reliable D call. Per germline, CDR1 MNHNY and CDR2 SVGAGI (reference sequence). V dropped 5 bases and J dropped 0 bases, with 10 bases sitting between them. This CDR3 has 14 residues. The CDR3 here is CASSPGAANYGYTF. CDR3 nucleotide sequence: TGTGCCAGCAGTCCTGGCGCGGCTAACTATGGCTACACCTTC.

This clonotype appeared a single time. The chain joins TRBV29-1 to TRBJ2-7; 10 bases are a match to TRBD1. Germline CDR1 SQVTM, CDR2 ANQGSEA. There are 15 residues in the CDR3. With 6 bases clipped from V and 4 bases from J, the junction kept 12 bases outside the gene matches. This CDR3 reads CSVDGQGENFYEQYF. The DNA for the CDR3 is TGCAGCGTCGATGGACAGGGGGAAAACTTTTACGAGCAGTACTTC.

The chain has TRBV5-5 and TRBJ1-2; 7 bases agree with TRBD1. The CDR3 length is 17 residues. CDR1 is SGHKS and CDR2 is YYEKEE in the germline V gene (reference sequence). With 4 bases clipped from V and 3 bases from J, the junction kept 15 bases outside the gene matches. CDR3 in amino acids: CASSPPGEGGAYYGYTF. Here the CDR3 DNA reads TGTGCCAGCAGCCCTCCGGGAGAAGGGGGCGCTTACTATGGCTACACCTTC.

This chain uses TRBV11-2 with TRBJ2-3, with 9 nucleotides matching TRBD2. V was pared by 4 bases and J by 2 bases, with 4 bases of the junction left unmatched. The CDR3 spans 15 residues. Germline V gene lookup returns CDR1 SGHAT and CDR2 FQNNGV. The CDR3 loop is CASSYSGSPTDTQYF. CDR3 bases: TGTGCCAGCAGCTATAGCGGGAGTCCCACAGATACGCAGTATTTT.

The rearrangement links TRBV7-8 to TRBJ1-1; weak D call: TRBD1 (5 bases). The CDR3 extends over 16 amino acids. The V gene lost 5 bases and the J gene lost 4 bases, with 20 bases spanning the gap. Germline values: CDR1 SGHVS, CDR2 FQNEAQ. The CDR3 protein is CASSRRRWQGGTEAFF. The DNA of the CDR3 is TGTGCCAGCAGCCGCCGACGTTGGCAGGGAGGCACTGAAGCTTTCTTT.

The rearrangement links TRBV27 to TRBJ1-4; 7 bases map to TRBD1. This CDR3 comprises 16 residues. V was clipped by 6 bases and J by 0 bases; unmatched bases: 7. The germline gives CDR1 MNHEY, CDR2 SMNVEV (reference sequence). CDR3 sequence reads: CASSSGTDATNEKLFF. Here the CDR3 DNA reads TGTGCCAGCAGCTCCGGGACAGATGCAACTAATGAAAAACTGTTTTTT.